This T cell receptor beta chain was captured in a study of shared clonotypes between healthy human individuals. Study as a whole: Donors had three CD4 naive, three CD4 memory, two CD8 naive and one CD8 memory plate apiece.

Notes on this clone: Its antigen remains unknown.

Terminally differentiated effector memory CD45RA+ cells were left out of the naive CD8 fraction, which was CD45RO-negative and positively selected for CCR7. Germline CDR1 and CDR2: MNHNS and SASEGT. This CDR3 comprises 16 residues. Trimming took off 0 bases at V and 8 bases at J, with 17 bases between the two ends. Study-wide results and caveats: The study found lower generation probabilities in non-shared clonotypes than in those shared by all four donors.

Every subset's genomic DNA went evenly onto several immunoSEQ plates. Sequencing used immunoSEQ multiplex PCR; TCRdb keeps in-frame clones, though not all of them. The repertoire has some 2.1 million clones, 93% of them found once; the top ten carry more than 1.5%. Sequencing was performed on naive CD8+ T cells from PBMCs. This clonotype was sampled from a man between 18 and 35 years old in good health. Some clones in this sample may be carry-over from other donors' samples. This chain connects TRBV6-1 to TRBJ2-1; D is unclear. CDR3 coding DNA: TGTGCCAGCAGTGAAGCAGGGCAGGAAGATGTTGATGAGCAGTTCTTC. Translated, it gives CASSEAGQEDVDEQFF.